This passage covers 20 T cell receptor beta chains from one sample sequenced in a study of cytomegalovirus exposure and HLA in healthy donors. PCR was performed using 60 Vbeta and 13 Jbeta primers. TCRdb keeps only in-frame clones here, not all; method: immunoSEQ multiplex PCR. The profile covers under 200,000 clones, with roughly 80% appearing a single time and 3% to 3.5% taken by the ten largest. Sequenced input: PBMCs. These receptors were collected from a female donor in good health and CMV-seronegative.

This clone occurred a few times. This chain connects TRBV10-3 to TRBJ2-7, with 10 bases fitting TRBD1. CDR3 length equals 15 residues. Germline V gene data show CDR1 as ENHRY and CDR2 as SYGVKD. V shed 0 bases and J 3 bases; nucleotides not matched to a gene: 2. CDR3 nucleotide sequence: TGTGCCATCAGTGAGTCGACAGGGGGCGACTACGAGCAGTACTTC. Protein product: CAISESTGGDYEQYF.

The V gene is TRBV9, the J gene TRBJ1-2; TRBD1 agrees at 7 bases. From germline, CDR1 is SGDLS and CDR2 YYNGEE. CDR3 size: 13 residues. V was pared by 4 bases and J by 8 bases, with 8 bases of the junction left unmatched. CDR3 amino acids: CASSTPTGSGYTF. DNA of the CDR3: TGTGCCAGCAGCACGCCGACAGGGAGCGGCTACACCTTC.

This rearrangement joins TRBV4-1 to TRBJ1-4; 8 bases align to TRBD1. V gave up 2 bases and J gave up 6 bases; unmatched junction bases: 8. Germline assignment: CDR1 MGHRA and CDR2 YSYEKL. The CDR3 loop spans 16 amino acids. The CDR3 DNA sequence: TGCGCCAGCAGCCAACCCTACAGGGGGGACTATGAAAAACTGTTTTTT. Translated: CASSQPYRGDYEKLFF.

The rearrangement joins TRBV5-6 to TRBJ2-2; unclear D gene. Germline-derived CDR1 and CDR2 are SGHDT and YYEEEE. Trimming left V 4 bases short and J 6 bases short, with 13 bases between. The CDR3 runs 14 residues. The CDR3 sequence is CASSLLLMAGELFF. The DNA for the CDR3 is TGTGCCAGCAGCCTGCTATTGATGGCCGGGGAGCTGTTTTTT.

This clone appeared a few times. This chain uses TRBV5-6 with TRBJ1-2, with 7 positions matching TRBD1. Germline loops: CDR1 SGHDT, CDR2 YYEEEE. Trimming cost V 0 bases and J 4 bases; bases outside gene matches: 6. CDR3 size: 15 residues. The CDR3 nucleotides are TGTGCCAGCAGCTTGGGTAGGGGGCAAGGCTATGGCTACACCTTC. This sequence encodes CASSLGRGQGYGYTF.

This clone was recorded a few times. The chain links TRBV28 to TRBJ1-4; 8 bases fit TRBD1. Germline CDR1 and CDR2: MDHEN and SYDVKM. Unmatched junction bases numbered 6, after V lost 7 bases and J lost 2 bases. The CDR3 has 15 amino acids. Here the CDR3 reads CASIHQGATNEKLFF. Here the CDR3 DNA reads TGTGCCAGCATCCACCAGGGGGCCACTAATGAAAAACTGTTTTTT.

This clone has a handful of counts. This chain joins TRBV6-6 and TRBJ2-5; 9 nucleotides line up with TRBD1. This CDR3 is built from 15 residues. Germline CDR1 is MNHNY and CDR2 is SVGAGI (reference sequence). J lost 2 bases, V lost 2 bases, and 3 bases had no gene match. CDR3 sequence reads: CASSYPGTGQETQYF. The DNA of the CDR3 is TGTGCCAGCAGTTACCCTGGGACAGGGCAAGAGACCCAGTACTTC.

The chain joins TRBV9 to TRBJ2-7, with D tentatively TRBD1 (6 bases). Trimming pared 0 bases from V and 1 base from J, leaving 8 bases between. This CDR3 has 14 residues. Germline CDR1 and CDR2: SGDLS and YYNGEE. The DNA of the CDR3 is TGTGCCAGCAGCGTAGACAGGGTTTCCTACGAGCAGTACTTC. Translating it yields CASSVDRVSYEQYF.

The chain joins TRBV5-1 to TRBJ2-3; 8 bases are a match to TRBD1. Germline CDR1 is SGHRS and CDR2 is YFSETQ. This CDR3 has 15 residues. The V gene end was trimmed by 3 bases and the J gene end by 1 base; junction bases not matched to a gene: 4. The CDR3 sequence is CASSSTGVGTDTQYF. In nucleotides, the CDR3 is TGCGCCAGCAGCTCGACAGGGGTCGGCACAGATACGCAGTATTTT.

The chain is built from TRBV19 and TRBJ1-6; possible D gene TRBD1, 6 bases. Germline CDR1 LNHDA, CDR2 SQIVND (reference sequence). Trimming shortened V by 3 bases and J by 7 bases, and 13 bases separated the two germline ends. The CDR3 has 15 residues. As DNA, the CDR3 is TGTGCCAGTAGTATTAGTGGGGGACAAAATTCACCCCTCCACTTT. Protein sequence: CASSISGGQNSPLHF.

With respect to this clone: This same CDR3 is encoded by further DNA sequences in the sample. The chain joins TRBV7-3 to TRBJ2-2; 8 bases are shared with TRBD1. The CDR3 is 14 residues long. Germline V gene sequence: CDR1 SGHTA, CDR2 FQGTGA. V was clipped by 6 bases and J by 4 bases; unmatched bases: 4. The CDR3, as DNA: TGTGCCAGCAGGCCGACAGGGGTCACCGGGGAGCTGTTTTTT. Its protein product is CASRPTGVTGELFF.

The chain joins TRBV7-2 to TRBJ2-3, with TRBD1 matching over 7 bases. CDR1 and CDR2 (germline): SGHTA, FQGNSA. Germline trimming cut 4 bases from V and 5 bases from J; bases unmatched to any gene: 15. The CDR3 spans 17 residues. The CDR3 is CASSSTKRGLGGDTQYF. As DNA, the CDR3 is TGTGCCAGCAGCTCAACTAAAAGGGGGCTAGGAGGAGATACGCAGTATTTT.

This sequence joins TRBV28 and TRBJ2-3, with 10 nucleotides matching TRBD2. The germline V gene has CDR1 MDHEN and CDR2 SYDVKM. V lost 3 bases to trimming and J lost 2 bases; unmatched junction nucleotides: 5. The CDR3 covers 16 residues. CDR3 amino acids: CASSFVLAGVTDTQYF. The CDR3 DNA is TGTGCCAGCAGTTTCGTCCTAGCGGGGGTCACAGATACGCAGTATTTT.

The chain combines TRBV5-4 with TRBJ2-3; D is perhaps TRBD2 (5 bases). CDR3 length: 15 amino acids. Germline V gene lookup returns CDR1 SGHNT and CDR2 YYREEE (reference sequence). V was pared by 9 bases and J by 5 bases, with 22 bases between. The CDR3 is CAIPGRANLRDTQYF. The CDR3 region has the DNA TGTGCCATACCCGGGCGGGCCAATCTACGAGATACGCAGTATTTT.

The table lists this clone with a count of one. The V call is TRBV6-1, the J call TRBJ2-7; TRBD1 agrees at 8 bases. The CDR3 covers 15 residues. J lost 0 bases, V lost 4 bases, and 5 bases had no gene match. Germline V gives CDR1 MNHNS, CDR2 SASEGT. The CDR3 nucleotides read TGTGCCAGCAGTGCCGGGACAGGATACTCCTACGAGCAGTACTTC. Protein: CASSAGTGYSYEQYF.

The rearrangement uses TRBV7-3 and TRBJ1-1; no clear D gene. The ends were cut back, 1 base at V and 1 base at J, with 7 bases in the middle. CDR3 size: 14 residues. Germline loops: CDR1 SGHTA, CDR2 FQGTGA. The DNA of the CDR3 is TGTGCCAGCAGCTTAAATGCGGGGAACACTGAAGCTTTCTTT. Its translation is CASSLNAGNTEAFF. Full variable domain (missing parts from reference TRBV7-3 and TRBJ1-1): GAGVSQTPSNKVTEKGKYVELRCDPISGHTALYWYRQSLGQGPEFLIYFQGTGAADDSGLPNDRFFAVRPEGSVSTLKIQRTERGDSAVYLCASSLNAGNTEAFFGQGTRLTVV.

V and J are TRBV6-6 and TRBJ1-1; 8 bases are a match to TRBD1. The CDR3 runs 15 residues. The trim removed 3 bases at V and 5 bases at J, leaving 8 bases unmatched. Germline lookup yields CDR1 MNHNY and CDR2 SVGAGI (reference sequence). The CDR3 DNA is TGTGCCAGCAGTTATGACGGACAGGGCTGGACTGAAGCTTTCTTT. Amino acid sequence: CASSYDGQGWTEAFF.

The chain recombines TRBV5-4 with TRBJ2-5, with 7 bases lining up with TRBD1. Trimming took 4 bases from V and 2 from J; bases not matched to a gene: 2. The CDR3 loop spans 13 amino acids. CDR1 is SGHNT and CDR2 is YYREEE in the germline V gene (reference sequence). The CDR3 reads CASSTDRQETQYF. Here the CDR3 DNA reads TGTGCCAGCAGCACGGACAGGCAAGAGACCCAGTACTTC.

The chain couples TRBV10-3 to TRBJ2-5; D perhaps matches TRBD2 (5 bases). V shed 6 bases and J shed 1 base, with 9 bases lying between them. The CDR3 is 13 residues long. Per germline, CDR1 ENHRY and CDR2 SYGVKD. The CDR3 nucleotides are TGTGCCATCAGGAGGGTCCCCCAAGAGACCCAGTACTTC. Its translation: CAIRRVPQETQYF.

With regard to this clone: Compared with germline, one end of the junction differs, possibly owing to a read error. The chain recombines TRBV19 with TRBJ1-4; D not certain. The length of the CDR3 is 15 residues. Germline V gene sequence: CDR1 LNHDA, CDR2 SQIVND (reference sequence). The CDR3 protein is CVSSIVSATNEKLFF. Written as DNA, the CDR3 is TGTGTCAGTAGTATAGTCTCTGCAACTAATGAAAAACTGTTTTTT.